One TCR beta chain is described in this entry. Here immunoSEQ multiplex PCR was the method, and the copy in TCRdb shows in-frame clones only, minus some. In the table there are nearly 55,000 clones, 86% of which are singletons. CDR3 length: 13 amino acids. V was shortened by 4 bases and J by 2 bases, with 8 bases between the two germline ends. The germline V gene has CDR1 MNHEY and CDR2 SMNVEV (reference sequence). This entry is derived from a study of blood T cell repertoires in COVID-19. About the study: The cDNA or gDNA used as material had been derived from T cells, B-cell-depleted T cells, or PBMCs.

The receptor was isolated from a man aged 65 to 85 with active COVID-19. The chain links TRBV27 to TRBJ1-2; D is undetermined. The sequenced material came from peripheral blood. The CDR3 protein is CASSSTRNYGYTF. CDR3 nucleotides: TGTGCCAGCAGTTCGACACGGAACTATGGCTACACCTTC.